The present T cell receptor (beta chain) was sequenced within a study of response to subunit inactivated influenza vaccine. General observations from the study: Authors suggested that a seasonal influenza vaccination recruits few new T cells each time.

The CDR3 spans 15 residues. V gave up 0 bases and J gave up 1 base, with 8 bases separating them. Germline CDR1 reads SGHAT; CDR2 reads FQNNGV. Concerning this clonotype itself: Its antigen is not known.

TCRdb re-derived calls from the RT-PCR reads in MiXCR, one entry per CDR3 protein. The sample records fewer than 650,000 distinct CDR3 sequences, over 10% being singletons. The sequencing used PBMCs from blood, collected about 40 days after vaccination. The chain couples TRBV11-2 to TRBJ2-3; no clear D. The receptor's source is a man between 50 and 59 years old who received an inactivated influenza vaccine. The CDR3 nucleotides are TGTGCCAGCAGCTTAGATTACCAACGCACAGATACGCAGTATTTT. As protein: CASSLDYQRTDTQYF.